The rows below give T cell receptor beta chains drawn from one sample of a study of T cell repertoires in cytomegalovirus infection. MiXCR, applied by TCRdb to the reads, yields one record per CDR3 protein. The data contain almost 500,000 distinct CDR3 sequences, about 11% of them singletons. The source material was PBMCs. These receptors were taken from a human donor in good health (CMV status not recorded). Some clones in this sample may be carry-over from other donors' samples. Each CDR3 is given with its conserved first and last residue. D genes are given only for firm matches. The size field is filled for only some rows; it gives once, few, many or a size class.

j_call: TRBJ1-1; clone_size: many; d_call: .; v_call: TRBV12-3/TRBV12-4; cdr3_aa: CATAREAEAFF; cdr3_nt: TGTGCCACTGCGAGGGAGGCTGAAGCTTTCTTT
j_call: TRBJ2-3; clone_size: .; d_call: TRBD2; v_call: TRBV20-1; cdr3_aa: CSAVLGASGGATDTQYF; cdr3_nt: TGCAGTGCCGTCCTCGGGGCTAGCGGGGGGGCTACAGATACGCAGTATTTT
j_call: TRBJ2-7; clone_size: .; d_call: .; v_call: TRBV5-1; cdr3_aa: CASSRAENYEQYF; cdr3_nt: TGCGCCAGCAGCAGGGCAGAAAATTACGAGCAGTACTTC
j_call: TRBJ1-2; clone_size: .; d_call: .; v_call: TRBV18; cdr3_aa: CASSDGALYGYTF; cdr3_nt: TGTGCCAGCTCAGACGGCGCTCTCTATGGCTACACCTTC
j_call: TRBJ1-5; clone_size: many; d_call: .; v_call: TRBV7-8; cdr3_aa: CASSLANLRGHNQPQHF; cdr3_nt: TGTGCCAGCAGCTTAGCTAATTTAAGGGGCCACAATCAGCCCCAGCATTTT
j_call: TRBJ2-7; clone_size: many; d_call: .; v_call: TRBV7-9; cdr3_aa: CASSRAGDEQYF; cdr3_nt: TGTGCCAGCAGCCGGGCGGGCGACGAGCAGTACTTC
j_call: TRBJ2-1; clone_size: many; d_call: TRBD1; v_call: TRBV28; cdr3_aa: CASSSGGGNYNEQFF; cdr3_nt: TGTGCCAGCAGTTCAGGGGGCGGGAACTACAATGAGCAGTTCTTC
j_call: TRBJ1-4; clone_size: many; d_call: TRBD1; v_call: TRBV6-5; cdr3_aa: CASSYDRGREKLFF; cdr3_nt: TGTGCCAGCAGTTACGACAGGGGGCGTGAAAAACTGTTTTTT
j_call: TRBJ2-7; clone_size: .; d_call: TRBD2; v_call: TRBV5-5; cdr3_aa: CASSPIAGPLREQYF; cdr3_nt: TGTGCCAGCAGCCCTATAGCGGGGCCTCTACGCGAGCAGTACTTC
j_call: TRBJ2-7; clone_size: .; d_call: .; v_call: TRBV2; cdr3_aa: CASAKGWGVYEQYF; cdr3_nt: TGTGCCAGCGCCAAGGGCTGGGGGGTCTACGAGCAGTACTTC
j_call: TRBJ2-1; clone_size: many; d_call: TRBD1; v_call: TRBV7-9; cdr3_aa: CASIPPKRTGSYNEQFF; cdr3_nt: TGTGCCAGCATCCCCCCCAAACGGACAGGGTCCTACAATGAGCAGTTCTTC
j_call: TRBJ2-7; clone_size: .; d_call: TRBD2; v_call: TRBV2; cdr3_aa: CASSEGGLASYEQYF; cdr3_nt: TGTGCCAGCAGTGAAGGGGGACTAGCCTCCTACGAGCAGTACTTC
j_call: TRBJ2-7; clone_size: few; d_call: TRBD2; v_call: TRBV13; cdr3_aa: CASSPRGGDPYEQYF; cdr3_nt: TGTGCCAGCAGCCCCCGCGGGGGGGACCCCTACGAGCAGTACTTC
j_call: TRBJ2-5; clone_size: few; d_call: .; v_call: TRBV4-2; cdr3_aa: CASSQTGRVETQYF; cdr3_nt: TGTGCCAGCAGCCAGACAGGCCGGGTAGAAACCCAGTACTTC
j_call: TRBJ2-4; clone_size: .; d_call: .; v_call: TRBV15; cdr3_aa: CATSAQDRGNIQYF; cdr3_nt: TGTGCCACCAGCGCACAGGACCGGGGGAACATTCAGTACTTC
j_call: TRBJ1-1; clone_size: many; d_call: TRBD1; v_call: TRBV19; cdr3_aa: CASSIGRGRRTEAFF; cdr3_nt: TGTGCCAGTAGTATAGGGAGGGGGCGCAGGACTGAAGCTTTCTTT
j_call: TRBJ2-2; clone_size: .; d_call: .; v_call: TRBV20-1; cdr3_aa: CSASLLGGRANTGELFF; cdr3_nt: TGCAGTGCTAGCCTCCTAGGGGGGAGGGCGAACACCGGGGAGCTGTTTTTT
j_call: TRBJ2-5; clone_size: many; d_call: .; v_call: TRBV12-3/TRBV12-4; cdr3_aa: CASRRDSPTVHF; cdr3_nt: TGTGCCAGCAGACGCGACAGCCCGACTGTACACTTC
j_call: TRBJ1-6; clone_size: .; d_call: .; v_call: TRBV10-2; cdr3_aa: CASTVLQDSSPLHF; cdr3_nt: TGCGCCAGCACGGTTTTACAGGATAGTTCACCCCTCCACTTT
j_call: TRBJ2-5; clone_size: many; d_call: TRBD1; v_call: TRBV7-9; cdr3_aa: CASSRQGAKETQYF; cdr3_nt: TGTGCCAGCAGTCGTCAGGGGGCAAAAGAGACCCAGTACTTC
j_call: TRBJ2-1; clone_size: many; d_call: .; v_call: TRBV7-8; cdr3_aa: CASSFEWGGNEQFF; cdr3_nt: TGTGCCAGCAGCTTTGAATGGGGTGGGAATGAGCAGTTCTTC
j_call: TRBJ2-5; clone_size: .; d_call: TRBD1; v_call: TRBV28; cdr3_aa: CASTKTGGLRKTQYF; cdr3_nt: TGTGCCAGCACCAAGACAGGGGGCTTGAGAAAGACCCAGTACTTC
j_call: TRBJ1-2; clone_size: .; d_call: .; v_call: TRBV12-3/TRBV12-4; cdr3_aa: CATLNKGWGYTF; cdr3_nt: TGTGCCACGCTAAATAAGGGTTGGGGCTACACCTTC
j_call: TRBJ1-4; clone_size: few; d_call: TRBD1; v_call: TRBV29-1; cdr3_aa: CSVVGQGDEKLFF; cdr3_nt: TGCAGCGTTGTTGGACAGGGGGATGAAAAACTGTTTTTT
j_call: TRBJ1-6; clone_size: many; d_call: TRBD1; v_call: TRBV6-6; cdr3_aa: CASTETGGDSSPLHF; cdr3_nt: TGTGCCAGCACCGAAACAGGGGGCGATAGTTCACCCCTCCACTTT
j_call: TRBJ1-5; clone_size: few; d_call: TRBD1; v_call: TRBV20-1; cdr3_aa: CSARDSQRGNQPQHF; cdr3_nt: TGCAGTGCGAGGGACAGCCAGAGGGGCAATCAGCCCCAGCATTTT